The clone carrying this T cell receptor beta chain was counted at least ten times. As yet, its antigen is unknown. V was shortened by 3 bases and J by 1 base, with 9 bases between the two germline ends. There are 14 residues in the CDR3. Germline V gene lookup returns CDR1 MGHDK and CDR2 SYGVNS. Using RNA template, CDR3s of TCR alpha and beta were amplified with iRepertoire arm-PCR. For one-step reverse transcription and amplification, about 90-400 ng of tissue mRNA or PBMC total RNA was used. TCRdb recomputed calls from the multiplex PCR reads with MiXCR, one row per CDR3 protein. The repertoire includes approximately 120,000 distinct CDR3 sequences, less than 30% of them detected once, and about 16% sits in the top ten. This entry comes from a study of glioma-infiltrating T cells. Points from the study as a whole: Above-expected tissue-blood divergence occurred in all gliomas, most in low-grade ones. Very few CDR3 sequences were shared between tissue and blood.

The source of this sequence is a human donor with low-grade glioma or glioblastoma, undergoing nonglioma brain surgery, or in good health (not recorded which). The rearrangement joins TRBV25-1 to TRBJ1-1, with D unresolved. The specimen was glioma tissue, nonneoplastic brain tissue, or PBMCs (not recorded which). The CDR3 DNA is TGTGCCAGCAGTGAGCTCGGGCCGAACACTGAAGCTTTCTTT. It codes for CASSELGPNTEAFF. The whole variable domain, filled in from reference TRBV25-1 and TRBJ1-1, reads EADIYQTPRYLVIGTGKKITLECSQTMGHDKMYWYQQDPGMELHLIHYSYGVNSTEKGDLSSESTVSRIRTEHFPLTLESARPSHTSQYLCASSELGPNTEAFFGQGTRLTVV.